This record looks at one T cell receptor (beta chain) sequence and its context. The source of the sample is a study of sequential checkpoint blockade in melanoma. Across the study: First-line arms were nivolumab then ipilimumab, or the reverse, randomized 1:1. Each arm's sequence ended with maintenance nivolumab.

Some clones are missing from TCRdb's copy, which holds only in-frame ones; the method was immunoSEQ multiplex PCR. The sample lists about 32,000 clones; approximately 81% were seen once. Described treatment: randomized to nivolumab then ipilimumab (arm A) or the reverse (arm B). PBMC sorting kept live CD3+CD8+ cells without CD19 or CD56. This CDR3 spans 12 amino acids. The germline V and J ends were trimmed by 5 bases and 12 bases, with 14 bases remaining between them. CDR1 and CDR2 from the germline V gene are SEHNR and FQNEAQ (reference sequence). The specimen comprised CD8+ T cells sorted from blood (inferred from file names), sampled from a patient given nivolumab and ipilimumab in sequence. This sequence joins TRBV7-9 and TRBJ2-1, with D possibly matching TRBD1 (6 bases). This clonotype was obtained from a human donor with melanoma. DNA for the CDR3: TGTGCCAGCAGCGTAGGACCCAGGGGGCAGTTCTTC. It translates to CASSVGPRGQFF.